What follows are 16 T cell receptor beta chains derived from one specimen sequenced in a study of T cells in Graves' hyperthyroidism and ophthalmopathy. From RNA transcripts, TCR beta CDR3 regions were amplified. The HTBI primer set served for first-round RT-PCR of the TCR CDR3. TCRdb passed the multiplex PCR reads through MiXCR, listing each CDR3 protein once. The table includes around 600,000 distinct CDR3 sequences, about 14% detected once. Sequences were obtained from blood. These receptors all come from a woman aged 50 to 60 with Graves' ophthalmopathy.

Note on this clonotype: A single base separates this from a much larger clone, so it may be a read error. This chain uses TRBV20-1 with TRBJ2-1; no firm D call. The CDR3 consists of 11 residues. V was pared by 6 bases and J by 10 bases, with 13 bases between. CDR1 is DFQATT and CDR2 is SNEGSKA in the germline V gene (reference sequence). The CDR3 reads CSALGDIEQFF. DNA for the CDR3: TGCAGTGCCCTAGGCGACATCGAGCAGTTCTTC.

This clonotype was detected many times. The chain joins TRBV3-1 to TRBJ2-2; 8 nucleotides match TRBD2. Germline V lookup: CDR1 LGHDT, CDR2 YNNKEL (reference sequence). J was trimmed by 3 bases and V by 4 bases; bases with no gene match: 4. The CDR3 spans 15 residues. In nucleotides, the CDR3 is TGTGCCAGCAGCCTACCACTAGCGGACACCGGGGAGCTGTTTTTT. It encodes CASSLPLADTGELFF.

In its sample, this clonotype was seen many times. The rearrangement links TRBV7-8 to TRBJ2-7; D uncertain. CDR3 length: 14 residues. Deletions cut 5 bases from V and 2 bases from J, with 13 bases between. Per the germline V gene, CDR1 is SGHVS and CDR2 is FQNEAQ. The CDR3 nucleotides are TGTGCCAGCAGCCCCCGGCGATTCACCTACGAGCAGTACTTC. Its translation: CASSPRRFTYEQYF. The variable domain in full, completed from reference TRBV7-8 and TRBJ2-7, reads GAGVSQSPRYKVAKRGQDVALRCDPISGHVSLFWYQQALGQGPEFLTYFQNEAQLDKSGLPSDRFFAERPEGSVSTLKIQRTQQEDSAVYLCASSPRRFTYEQYFGPGTRLTVT.

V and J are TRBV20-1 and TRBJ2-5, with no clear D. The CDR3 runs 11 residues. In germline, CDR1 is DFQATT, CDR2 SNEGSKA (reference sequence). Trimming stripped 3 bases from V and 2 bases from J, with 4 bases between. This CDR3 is CSARSQETQYF. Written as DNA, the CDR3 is TGCAGTGCTAGGTCACAAGAGACCCAGTACTTC.

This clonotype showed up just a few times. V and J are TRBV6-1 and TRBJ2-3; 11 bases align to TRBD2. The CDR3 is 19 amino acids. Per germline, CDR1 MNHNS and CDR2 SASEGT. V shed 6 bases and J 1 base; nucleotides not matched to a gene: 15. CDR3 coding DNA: TGTGCCAGCAGGGAACTAGCGGGAGTGTCGGAGACAGGCACAGATACGCAGTATTTT. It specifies CASRELAGVSETGTDTQYF.

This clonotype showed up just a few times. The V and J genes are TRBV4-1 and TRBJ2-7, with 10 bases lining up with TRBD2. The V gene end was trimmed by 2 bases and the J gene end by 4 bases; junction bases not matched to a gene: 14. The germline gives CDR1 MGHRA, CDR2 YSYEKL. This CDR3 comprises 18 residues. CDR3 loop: CASSQNRAGGPSGYEQYF. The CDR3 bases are TGCGCCAGCAGCCAAAATCGAGCGGGAGGGCCCTCGGGGTACGAGCAGTACTTC.

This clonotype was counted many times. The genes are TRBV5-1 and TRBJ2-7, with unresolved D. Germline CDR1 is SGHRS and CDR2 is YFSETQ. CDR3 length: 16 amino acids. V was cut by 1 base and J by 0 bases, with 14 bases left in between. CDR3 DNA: TGCGCCAGCAGCTTGTCCCGGACGGTAAGCTCCTACGAGCAGTACTTC. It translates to CASSLSRTVSSYEQYF.

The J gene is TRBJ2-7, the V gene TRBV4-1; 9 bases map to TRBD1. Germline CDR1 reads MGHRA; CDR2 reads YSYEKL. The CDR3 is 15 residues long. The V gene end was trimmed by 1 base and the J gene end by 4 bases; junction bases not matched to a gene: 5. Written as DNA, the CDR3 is TGCGCCAGCAGCCAAGTGGAGGGACAGGGATACGAGCAGTACTTC. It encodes CASSQVEGQGYEQYF.

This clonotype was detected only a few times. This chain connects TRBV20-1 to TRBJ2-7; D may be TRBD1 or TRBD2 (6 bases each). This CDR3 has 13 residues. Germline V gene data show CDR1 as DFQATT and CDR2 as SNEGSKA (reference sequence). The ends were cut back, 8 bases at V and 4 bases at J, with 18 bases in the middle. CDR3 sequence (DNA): TGCAGTAGCAGAGGGGGACTTTATTACGAGCAGTACTTC. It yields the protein CSSRGGLYYEQYF.

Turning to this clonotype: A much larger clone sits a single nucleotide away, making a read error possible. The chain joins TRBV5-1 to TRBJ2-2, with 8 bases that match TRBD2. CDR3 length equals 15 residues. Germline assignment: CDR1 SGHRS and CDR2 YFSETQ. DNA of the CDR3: TGCGCCAGCAGCTTGGCGGGAGGGCCAGCCGGGGGGCTGTTTTTT. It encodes CASSLAGGPAGGLFF.

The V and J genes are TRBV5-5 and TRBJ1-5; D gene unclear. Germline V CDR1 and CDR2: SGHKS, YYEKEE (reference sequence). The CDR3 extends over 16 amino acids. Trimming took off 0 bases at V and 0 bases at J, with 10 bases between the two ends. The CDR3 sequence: CASSLVGSNSNQPQHF. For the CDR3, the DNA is TGTGCCAGCAGCTTGGTGGGCAGTAATAGCAATCAGCCCCAGCATTTT.

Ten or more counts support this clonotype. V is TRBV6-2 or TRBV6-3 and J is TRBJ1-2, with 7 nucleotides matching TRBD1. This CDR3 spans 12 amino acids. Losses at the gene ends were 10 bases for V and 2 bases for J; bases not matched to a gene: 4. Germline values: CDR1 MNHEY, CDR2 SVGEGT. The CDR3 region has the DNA TGTGCCATCAAGACAGGGAACTATGGCTACACCTTC. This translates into CAIKTGNYGYTF.

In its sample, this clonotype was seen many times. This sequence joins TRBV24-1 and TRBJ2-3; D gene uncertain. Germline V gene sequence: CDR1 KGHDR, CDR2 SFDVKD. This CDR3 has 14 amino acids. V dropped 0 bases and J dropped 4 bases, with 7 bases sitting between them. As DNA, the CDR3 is TGTGCCACCAGTGATTTGCTTGTCGCAGATACGCAGTATTTT. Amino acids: CATSDLLVADTQYF.

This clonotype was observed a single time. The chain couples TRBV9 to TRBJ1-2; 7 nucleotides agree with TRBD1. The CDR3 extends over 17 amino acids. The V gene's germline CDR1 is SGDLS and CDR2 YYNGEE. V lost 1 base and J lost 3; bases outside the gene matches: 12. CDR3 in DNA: TGTGCCAGCAGCGTATCCCCGATCCAACAGGGGCACTATGGCTACACCTTC. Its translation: CASSVSPIQQGHYGYTF.

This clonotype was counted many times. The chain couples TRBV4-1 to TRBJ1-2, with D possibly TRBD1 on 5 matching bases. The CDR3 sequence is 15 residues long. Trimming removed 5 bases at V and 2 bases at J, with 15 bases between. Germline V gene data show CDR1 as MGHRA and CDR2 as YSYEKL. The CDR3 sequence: CASSALLQGNYGYTF. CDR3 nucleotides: TGCGCCAGCAGCGCACTACTTCAGGGAAACTATGGCTACACCTTC.

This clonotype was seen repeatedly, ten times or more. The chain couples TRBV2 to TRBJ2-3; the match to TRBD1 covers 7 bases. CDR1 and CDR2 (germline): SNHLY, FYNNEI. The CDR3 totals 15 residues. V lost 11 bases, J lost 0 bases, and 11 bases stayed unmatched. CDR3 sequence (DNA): TGTGCCCTCGAAGGGGGCGTCTCTAGCACAGATACGCAGTATTTT. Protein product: CALEGGVSSTDTQYF. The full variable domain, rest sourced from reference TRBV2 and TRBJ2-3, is EPEVTQTPSHQVTQMGQEVILRCVPISNHLYFYWYRQILGQKVEFLVSFYNNEISEKSEIFDDQFSVERPDGSNFTLKIRSTKLEDSAMYFCALEGGVSSTDTQYFGPGTRLTVL.